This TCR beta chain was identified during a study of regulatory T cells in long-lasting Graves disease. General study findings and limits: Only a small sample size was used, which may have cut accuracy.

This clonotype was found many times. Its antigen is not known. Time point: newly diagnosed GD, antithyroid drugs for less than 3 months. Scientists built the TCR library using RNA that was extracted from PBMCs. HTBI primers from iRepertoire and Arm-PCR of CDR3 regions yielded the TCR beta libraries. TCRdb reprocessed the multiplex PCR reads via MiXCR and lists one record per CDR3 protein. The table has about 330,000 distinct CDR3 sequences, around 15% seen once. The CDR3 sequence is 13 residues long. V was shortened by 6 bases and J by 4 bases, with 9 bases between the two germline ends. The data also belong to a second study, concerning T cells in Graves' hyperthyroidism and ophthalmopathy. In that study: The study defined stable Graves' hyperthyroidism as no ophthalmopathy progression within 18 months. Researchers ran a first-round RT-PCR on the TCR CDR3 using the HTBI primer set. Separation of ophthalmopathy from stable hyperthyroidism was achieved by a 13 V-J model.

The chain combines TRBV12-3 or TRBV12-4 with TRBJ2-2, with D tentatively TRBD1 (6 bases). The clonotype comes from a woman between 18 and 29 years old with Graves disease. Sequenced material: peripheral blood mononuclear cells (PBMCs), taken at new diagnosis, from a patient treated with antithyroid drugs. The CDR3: CASRRGGTGELFF. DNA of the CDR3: TGTGCCAGCAGGAGAGGGGGCACCGGGGAGCTGTTTTTT.